These 32 T cell receptor beta chains came from one sample sequenced in a study of blood T cell repertoires in COVID-19. The assay was immunoSEQ multiplex PCR, and TCRdb's table has in-frame clones only and misses some. Among tens of thousands of clones listed, roughly four fifths were seen once. Input material: peripheral blood. Receptors were obtained from a woman older than 75 with acute or convalescent COVID-19.

The chain carries TRBV20-1 and TRBJ2-5; weak D call: TRBD1 (5 bases). The germline V and J ends were trimmed by 6 bases and 3 bases, with 14 bases remaining between them. CDR3 length: 13 amino acids. Germline assignment: CDR1 DFQATT and CDR2 SNEGSKA (reference sequence). The CDR3 here is CSASRGPEETQYF. CDR3 DNA: TGCAGTGCCAGTAGGGGTCCTGAAGAGACCCAGTACTTC.

DNA for the CDR3: TGTGCCAGCAGCTCTATCTACGAGCAGTACTTC. This sequence encodes CASSSIYEQYF. This chain uses TRBV11-2 with TRBJ2-7; D remains ambiguous. The germline V gene has CDR1 SGHAT and CDR2 FQNNGV. This CDR3 region has 11 residues. Trimming took off 4 bases at V and 3 bases at J, with 4 bases between the two ends.

This chain connects TRBV11-2 to TRBJ2-2, with 9 bases fitting TRBD2. After removal of 7 bases from V and 5 bases from J, the junction contained 11 bases not matched to a gene. Germline V gene sequence: CDR1 SGHAT, CDR2 FQNNGV. This CDR3 contains 16 residues. Written as DNA, the CDR3 is TGTGCCAGCACAATGAGCGGGGGGACTCGGACCGGGGAGCTGTTTTTT. Its protein is CASTMSGGTRTGELFF.

V is TRBV19 and J is TRBJ2-3; 11 bases agree with TRBD2. Trimming removed 8 bases from V and 2 bases from J; junction bases left unmatched: 3. This CDR3 has 14 amino acids. The germline V gene encodes CDR1 LNHDA and CDR2 SQIVND (reference sequence). CDR3 protein: CASHSGRVTDTQYF. CDR3 coding DNA: TGTGCCAGTCATAGCGGGAGGGTCACAGATACGCAGTATTTT.

The chain combines TRBV3-1 (or the pseudogene TRBV3-2) with TRBJ1-4; D is uncertain. The CDR3 has 14 residues. Trimming left V 0 bases short and J 7 bases short, with 9 bases between. Germline V lookup: CDR1 LGHDT, CDR2 YNNKEL (reference sequence). In DNA form, the CDR3 reads TGTGCCAGCAGCCAAGAATCCAGAATTGAAAAACTGTTTTTT. It specifies CASSQESRIEKLFF.

V usage is TRBV19 and J usage is TRBJ1-1; D might be TRBD1 (6 bases). Trimming shortened V by 1 base and J by 1 base, and 13 bases separated the two germline ends. The germline V gene has CDR1 LNHDA and CDR2 SQIVND (reference sequence). The CDR3 loop spans 16 amino acids. CDR3 loop: CASSIVEGQRNTEAFF. DNA for the CDR3: TGTGCCAGTAGTATAGTGGAAGGACAGAGGAACACTGAAGCTTTCTTT.

Only one count was recorded for this clone. This chain uses TRBV6-6 with TRBJ2-7, with TRBD2 matching 8 bases. This CDR3 has 16 amino acids. V was clipped by 2 bases and J by 5 bases; unmatched bases: 11. CDR1 and CDR2 (germline): MNHNY, SVGAGI (reference sequence). The CDR3: CASSYEPGTSSHEQYF. CDR3 in DNA: TGTGCCAGCAGTTACGAACCCGGGACTAGTTCCCACGAGCAGTACTTC.

The CDR3 protein is CASAPGLAGDNEQFF. In DNA form, the CDR3 reads TGTGCCAGCGCTCCGGGACTAGCGGGAGACAATGAGCAGTTCTTC. The V call is TRBV3-1 (or the pseudogene TRBV3-2), the J call TRBJ2-1; TRBD2 aligns across 14 bases. V dropped 8 bases and J dropped 5; count of bases not matched to a gene: 5. The CDR3 sequence is 15 residues long. Germline assignment: CDR1 LGHDT and CDR2 YNNKEL (reference sequence).

This rearrangement joins TRBV18 to TRBJ2-3, with D possibly matching TRBD1 (6 bases). V was cut by 4 bases and J by 2 bases, with 10 bases left in between. The CDR3 loop spans 14 amino acids. Germline CDR1 reads KGHSH; CDR2 reads LQKENI. The CDR3 DNA is TGTGCCAGCTCACTAAACAGGGACACAGATACGCAGTATTTT. As protein: CASSLNRDTDTQYF.

The V gene is TRBV4-2, the J gene TRBJ1-2, with 8 bases identical to TRBD1. The CDR3 has 14 residues. Germline V gene sequence: CDR1 LGHNA, CDR2 YNFKEQ. V trimming: 4 bases; J trimming: 6 bases; junction bases outside the gene matches: 7. In nucleotides, the CDR3 is TGTGCCAGCAGCCCGGACAGGGTGACCGATGGCTACACCTTC. The encoded protein is CASSPDRVTDGYTF.

The chain has TRBV25-1 and TRBJ1-1; a weak D match, TRBD1 (6 bases). Germline V gene lookup returns CDR1 MGHDK and CDR2 SYGVNS. CDR3 length: 11 residues. V lost 9 bases to trimming and J lost 3 bases, with 8 bases between them. The CDR3 loop is CASRGYTEAFF. The DNA for the CDR3 is TGTGCCAGTAGGGGGTACACTGAAGCTTTCTTT.

V is TRBV7-3 and J is TRBJ1-2, with a tentative D call TRBD1 (6 bases). CDR3 length equals 13 residues. The V gene's germline CDR1 is SGHTA and CDR2 FQGTGA. V lost 5 bases to trimming and J lost 4 bases, with 11 bases between them. This CDR3 reads CASSLEGGYGYTF. The DNA for the CDR3 is TGTGCCAGCAGCCTCGAAGGGGGCTATGGCTACACCTTC.

The CDR3 region has the DNA TGCGCCAGCAGCAACACGCTAGCGGGACTAAGCACAGATACGCAGTATTTT. This translates into CASSNTLAGLSTDTQYF. The chain is built from TRBV4-1 and TRBJ2-3, with 9 bases fitting TRBD2. V gave up 5 bases and J gave up 0 bases; unmatched junction bases: 9. CDR1 MGHRA and CDR2 YSYEKL come from the germline V gene. This CDR3 is built from 17 residues.

The CDR3 DNA reads TGCGCCAGCAGCCCCAGGGGGCCGAACACTGAAGCTTTCTTT. Its translation is CASSPRGPNTEAFF. The rearrangement joins TRBV4-1 to TRBJ1-1, with 8 bases identical to TRBD1. There are 14 residues in the CDR3. The germline V gene encodes CDR1 MGHRA and CDR2 YSYEKL. V shed 4 bases, J shed 1 base, and the junction held 2 bases outside the gene matches.

With respect to this clone: Other DNA sequences in the same sample also yield this CDR3. The DNA of the CDR3 is TGTGCCAGCAGTTTATCGCGTCCAGATACGCAGTATTTT. Translation gives CASSLSRPDTQYF. The chain uses TRBV27 and TRBJ2-3; D is ambiguous. CDR1 is MNHEY, CDR2 SMNVEV, per germline (reference sequence). This CDR3 is built from 13 residues. V lost 0 bases, J lost 4 bases, and 5 bases lay in between.

A single count supports this clone. The chain uses TRBV30 and TRBJ2-3; 7 nucleotides agree with TRBD2. V was clipped by 0 bases and J by 8 bases; unmatched bases: 17. CDR3 length equals 17 residues. CDR1 GTSNPN and CDR2 SVGIG come from the germline V gene (reference sequence). The CDR3 here is CAWSVGSRGPKRGTQYF. The DNA for the CDR3 is TGTGCCTGGAGTGTAGGGTCGCGGGGCCCTAAGCGGGGTACGCAGTATTTT.

The genes are TRBV30 and TRBJ1-2; perhaps TRBD1 as D (5 bases). The CDR3 contains 17 residues. Trimming pared 1 base from V and 8 bases from J, leaving 26 bases between. CDR1 is GTSNPN, CDR2 SVGIG, per germline (reference sequence). The CDR3 is CAWSDLSRDPRAGGYTF. The CDR3 DNA is TGTGCCTGGAGTGACCTGAGCCGGGACCCCCGGGCGGGAGGCTACACCTTC.

The chain recombines TRBV4-2 with TRBJ2-3; TRBD2 matches at 9 bases. Germline V CDR1 and CDR2: LGHNA, YNFKEQ. After removal of 1 base from V and 0 bases from J, the junction contained 14 bases not matched to a gene. The CDR3 runs 20 residues. CDR3 protein: CASSQAPGVAGAGSTDTQYF. DNA of the CDR3: TGTGCCAGCAGCCAAGCCCCGGGGGTAGCGGGAGCCGGAAGCACAGATACGCAGTATTTT.

The V call is TRBV9, the J call TRBJ1-1; D remains ambiguous. The V end lost 4 bases, the J end lost 4 bases, and 14 bases lay between the germline ends. The CDR3 totals 14 residues. Per the germline V gene, CDR1 is SGDLS and CDR2 is YYNGEE. CDR3 amino acids: CASSPRRSFTEAFF. The DNA for the CDR3 is TGTGCCAGCAGCCCTCGAAGGAGTTTCACTGAAGCTTTCTTT.

This clone was detected once. The chain combines TRBV2 with TRBJ1-1; possibly TRBD1 for D (5 bases). Deletions cut 0 bases from V and 4 bases from J, with 9 bases between. Looked up from germline, CDR1 is SNHLY and CDR2 is FYNNEI. The CDR3 covers 14 residues. CDR3 in amino acids: CASSEAGGSTEAFF. The CDR3 DNA reads as TGTGCCAGCAGTGAAGCGGGGGGTTCCACTGAAGCTTTCTTT.

The gene calls are TRBV19 and TRBJ1-4; TRBD1 matches at 9 bases. The CDR3 spans 15 residues. V trimming: 5 bases; J trimming: 3 bases; junction bases outside the gene matches: 4. Per the germline V gene, CDR1 is LNHDA and CDR2 is SQIVND (reference sequence). CDR3 DNA: TGTGCCAGTAGTGAGGGGACAGGGTCTAATGAAAAACTGTTTTTT. This gives the protein CASSEGTGSNEKLFF. The whole variable domain, filled in from reference TRBV19 and TRBJ1-4, reads DGGITQSPKYLFRKEGQNVTLSCEQNLNHDAMYWYRQDPGQGLRLIYYSQIVNDFQKGDIAEGYSVSREKKESFPLTVTSAQKNPTAFYLCASSEGTGSNEKLFFGSGTQLSVL.

The V gene is TRBV6-1, the J gene TRBJ2-2; no clear D gene. Germline CDR1 reads MNHNS; CDR2 reads SASEGT. V was trimmed by 5 bases and J by 4 bases, leaving 5 bases between them. The CDR3 consists of 12 residues. CDR3 nucleotide sequence: TGTGCCAGCAGTCAGGCCACCGGGGAGCTGTTTTTT. Translating it yields CASSQATGELFF.

The rearrangement links TRBV5-6 to TRBJ2-1; 7 nucleotides line up with TRBD1. The CDR3 is 15 residues long. V lost 5 bases and J lost 2; bases outside the gene matches: 7. Looked up from germline, CDR1 is SGHDT and CDR2 is YYEEEE. CDR3 bases: TGTGCCAGCAGGGCCGAGACAGGGCCCTACAATGAGCAGTTCTTC. It specifies CASRAETGPYNEQFF.

The CDR3 is CASSRSAGGAETQYF. In DNA form, the CDR3 reads TGTGCCAGCAGCCGCTCGGCAGGGGGCGCAGAGACCCAGTACTTC. The chain couples TRBV5-4 to TRBJ2-5; 8 bases are shared with TRBD1. Germline V CDR1 and CDR2: SGHNT, YYREEE (reference sequence). The CDR3 consists of 15 residues. The junction had 9 bases not matched to a gene; V was cut back by 4 bases and J by 4 bases.

This chain uses TRBV19 with TRBJ1-5; the match to TRBD1 covers 9 bases. Germline CDR1 is LNHDA and CDR2 is SQIVND (reference sequence). The CDR3 extends over 13 amino acids. Unmatched junction bases numbered 2, after V lost 7 bases and J lost 4 bases. Here the CDR3 reads CASKGQGNQPQHF. The CDR3, as DNA: TGTGCCAGTAAGGGACAGGGAAATCAGCCCCAGCATTTT. Using reference TRBV19 and TRBJ1-5 for the parts outside the CDR3, the full variable domain is DGGITQSPKYLFRKEGQNVTLSCEQNLNHDAMYWYRQDPGQGLRLIYYSQIVNDFQKGDIAEGYSVSREKKESFPLTVTSAQKNPTAFYLCASKGQGNQPQHFGDGTRLSIL.

This chain links TRBV7-2 with TRBJ1-1, with TRBD1 identical over 8 bases. With 5 bases clipped from V and 1 base from J, the junction kept 3 bases outside the gene matches. CDR3 length: 14 residues. From germline, CDR1 is SGHTA and CDR2 FQGNSA. The CDR3, as DNA: TGTGCCAGCAGCCCCGGACAGGGGAACACTGAAGCTTTCTTT. This gives the protein CASSPGQGNTEAFF.

This clone was counted only a few times. The CDR3 DNA is TGTGCCAGCAGCCAAGATCTTCTGGGGCAGGGCTATGGCTACACCTTC. The encoded protein is CASSQDLLGQGYGYTF. The chain has TRBV4-2 and TRBJ1-2, with D tentatively TRBD1 (5 bases). CDR1 is LGHNA, CDR2 YNFKEQ, per germline. The CDR3 consists of 16 residues. Trimming pared 0 bases from V and 4 bases from J, leaving 15 bases between.

In this sample, this clone turned up once. This chain joins TRBV28 and TRBJ1-6, with 9 bases aligning to TRBD1. V was pared by 3 bases and J by 8 bases, with 2 bases of the junction left unmatched. Germline CDR1 and CDR2: MDHEN and SYDVKM. The CDR3 has 14 amino acids. The CDR3 here is CASSFYRGHSPLHF. The CDR3 DNA follows: TGTGCCAGCAGTTTCTACAGGGGGCATTCACCCCTCCACTTT.

The genes are TRBV28 and TRBJ2-7; possible D gene TRBD2, 6 bases. The ends were cut back, 5 bases at V and 4 bases at J, with 21 bases in the middle. The germline V gene has CDR1 MDHEN and CDR2 SYDVKM. This CDR3 contains 16 residues. CDR3 DNA: TGTGCCAGCAGTCTGTCCGGAGGGACCATTTCGTACGAGCAGTACTTC. Encoded protein: CASSLSGGTISYEQYF.

The chain joins TRBV15 to TRBJ1-4, with a tentative D call TRBD1 (5 bases). CDR3 size: 17 residues. CDR1 is LNHNV and CDR2 is YYDKDF in the germline V gene (reference sequence). V lost 8 bases to trimming and J lost 3 bases, with 22 bases between them. This chain's CDR3 is CATRQLTSLRANEKLFF. CDR3 DNA sequence: TGTGCCACCCGACAGTTGACGTCCTTACGGGCTAATGAAAAACTGTTTTTT.

This CDR3 is CASRPPTGYGYTF. For the CDR3, the DNA is TGTGCCAGCAGGCCCCCGACAGGGTATGGCTACACCTTC. The chain employs TRBV6-5 and TRBJ1-2, with TRBD1 identical over 7 bases. With V trimmed by 6 bases and J by 5 bases, 6 bases remained unmatched. The CDR3 has 13 residues. Germline V CDR1 and CDR2: MNHEY, SVGAGI.

This clone has a handful of counts. The rearrangement links TRBV14 to TRBJ2-7, with D perhaps matching TRBD1 (6 bases). CDR3 length equals 14 residues. Germline CDR1 is SGHDN and CDR2 is FVKESK. Trimming removed 5 bases at V and 1 base at J, with 12 bases between. CDR3 region: CASSWTTGSYEQYF. Here the CDR3 DNA reads TGTGCCAGCAGCTGGACGACAGGATCCTACGAGCAGTACTTC.